Sequencing of this T cell receptor beta chain was carried out in a study of beta chain features in type 1 diabetes. Study-wide background: Sorted cells from all samples, numbering some 99,000,000, were examined. Findings and caveats of the study: The VDJ junctions of type 1 diabetes patients carried fewer insertions and more deletions. Shorter templates might be favored by PCR, equally in patients and controls. Healthy donors had naive, central memory and Treg TCRB repertoires that appeared less similar than those seen among patients. For Type 1 diabetes patients, all four CD4+ subsets carried TCRB CDR3s that were moderately but significantly shorter.

This CDR3 has 13 amino acids. V lost 1 base, J lost 4 bases, and 2 bases stayed unmatched. Germline CDR1 is GTSNPN and CDR2 is SVGIG (reference sequence). cDNA synthesis used the whole RNA isolate, giving expressed TCRB sequences. The protocol was immunoSEQ multiplex PCR, while the TCRdb copy is restricted to in-frame clones and leaves out a portion. The sample contains around 240,000 clones, approximately 16% of which appear only once. To note about this clone: The antigen is undetermined.

This TCR was recovered from a man in his thirties or forties with type 1 diabetes. The chain has TRBV30 and TRBJ1-2; 8 bases align to TRBD1. Sequencing was carried out using naive CD4+ T cells from blood. The CDR3 coding sequence is TGTGCCTGGAGTGCAGGGGGCGGCTATGGCTACACCTTC. Encoded protein: CAWSAGGGYGYTF.